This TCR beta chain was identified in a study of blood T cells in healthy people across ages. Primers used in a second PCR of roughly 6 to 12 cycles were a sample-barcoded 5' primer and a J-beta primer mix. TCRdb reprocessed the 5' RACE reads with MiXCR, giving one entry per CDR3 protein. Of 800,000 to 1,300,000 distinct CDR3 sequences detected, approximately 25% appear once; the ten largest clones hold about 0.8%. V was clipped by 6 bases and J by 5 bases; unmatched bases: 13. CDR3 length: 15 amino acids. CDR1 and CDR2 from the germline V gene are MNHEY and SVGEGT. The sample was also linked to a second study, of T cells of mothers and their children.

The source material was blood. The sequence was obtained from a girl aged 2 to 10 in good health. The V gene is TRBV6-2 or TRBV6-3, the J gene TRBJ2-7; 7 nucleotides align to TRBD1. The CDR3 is CASSPESWQGDEQYF. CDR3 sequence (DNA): TGTGCCAGCAGCCCCGAAAGTTGGCAGGGGGACGAGCAGTACTTC.